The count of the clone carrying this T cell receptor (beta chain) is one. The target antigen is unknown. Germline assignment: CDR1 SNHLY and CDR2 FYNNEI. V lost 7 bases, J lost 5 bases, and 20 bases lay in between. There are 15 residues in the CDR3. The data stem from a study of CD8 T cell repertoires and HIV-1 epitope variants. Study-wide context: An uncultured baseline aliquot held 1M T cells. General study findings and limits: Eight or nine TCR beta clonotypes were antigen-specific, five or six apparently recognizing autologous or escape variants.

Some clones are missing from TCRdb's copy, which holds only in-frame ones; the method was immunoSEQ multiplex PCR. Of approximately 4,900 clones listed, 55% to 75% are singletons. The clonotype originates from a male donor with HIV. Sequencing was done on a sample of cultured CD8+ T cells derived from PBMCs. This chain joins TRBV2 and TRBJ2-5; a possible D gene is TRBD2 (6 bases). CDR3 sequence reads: CASTPTGGVGETQYF. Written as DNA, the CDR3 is TGTGCCAGCACGCCGACTGGAGGGGTCGGCGAGACCCAGTACTTC. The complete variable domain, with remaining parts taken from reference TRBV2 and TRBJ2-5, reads EPEVTQTPSHQVTQMGQEVILRCVPISNHLYFYWYRQILGQKVEFLVSFYNNEISEKSEIFDDQFSVERPDGSNFTLKIRSTKLEDSAMYFCASTPTGGVGETQYFGPGTRLLVL.